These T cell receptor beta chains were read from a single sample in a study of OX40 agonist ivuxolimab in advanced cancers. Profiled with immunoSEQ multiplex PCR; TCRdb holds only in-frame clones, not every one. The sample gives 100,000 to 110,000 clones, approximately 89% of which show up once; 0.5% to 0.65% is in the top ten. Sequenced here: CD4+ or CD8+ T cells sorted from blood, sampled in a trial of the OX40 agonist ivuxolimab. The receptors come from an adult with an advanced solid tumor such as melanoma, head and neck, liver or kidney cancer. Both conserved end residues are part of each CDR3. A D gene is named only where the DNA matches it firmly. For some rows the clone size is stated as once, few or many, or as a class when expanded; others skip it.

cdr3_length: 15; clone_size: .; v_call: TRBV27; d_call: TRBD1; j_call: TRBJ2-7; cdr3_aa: CASSGRDRGLYEQYF; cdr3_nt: TGTGCCAGCAGTGGAAGGGACAGGGGGCTTTATGAGCAGTACTTC
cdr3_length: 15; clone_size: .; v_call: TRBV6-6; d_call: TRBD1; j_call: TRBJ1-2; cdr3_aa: CASSSGTGAPGGYTF; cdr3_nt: TGTGCCAGCAGTTCGGGGACAGGGGCCCCGGGAGGCTACACCTTC
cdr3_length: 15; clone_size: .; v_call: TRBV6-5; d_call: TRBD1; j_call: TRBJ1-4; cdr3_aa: CASSYSGQAGEKLFF; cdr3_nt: TGTGCCAGCAGTTACTCAGGACAGGCGGGGGAAAAACTGTTTTTT
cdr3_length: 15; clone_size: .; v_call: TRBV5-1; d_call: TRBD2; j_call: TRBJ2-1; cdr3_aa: CASSLGTSGSGEQFF; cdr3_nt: TGCGCCAGCAGCTTGGGCACTAGCGGGAGCGGGGAGCAGTTCTTC
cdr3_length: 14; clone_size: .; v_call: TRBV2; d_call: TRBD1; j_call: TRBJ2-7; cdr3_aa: CASSPGGQGYEQYF; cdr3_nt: TGTGCCAGCAGTCCAGGGGGACAGGGGTACGAGCAGTACTTC
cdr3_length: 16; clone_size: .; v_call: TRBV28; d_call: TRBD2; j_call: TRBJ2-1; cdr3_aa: CASRALGLAGYNEQFF; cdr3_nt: TGTGCCAGCAGAGCACTGGGACTAGCGGGTTACAATGAGCAGTTCTTC
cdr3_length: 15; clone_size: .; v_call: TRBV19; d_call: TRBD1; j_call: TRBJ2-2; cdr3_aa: CASTGTGRFGGELFF; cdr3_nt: TGTGCCTCGACCGGGACAGGGCGGTTTGGCGGGGAGCTGTTTTTT
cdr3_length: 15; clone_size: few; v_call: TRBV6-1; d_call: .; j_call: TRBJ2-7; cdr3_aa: CASSEGGGSTYEQYF; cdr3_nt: TGTGCCAGCAGTGAAGGCGGAGGGAGTACCTACGAGCAGTACTTC
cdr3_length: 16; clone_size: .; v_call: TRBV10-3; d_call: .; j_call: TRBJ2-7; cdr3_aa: CAISDTRRGSSYEQYF; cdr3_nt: TGTGCCATCAGTGACACTAGACGGGGAAGCTCCTACGAGCAGTACTTC
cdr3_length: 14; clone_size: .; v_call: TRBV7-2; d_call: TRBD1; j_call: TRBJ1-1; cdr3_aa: CASSLNRGTTEAFF; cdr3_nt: TGTGCCAGCAGCTTGAACAGGGGGACCACTGAAGCTTTCTTT
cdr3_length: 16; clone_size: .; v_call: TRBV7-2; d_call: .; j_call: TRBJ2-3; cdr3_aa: CASSLGGAISTDTQYF; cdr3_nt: TGCGCCAGCAGCTTGGGTGGGGCCATTAGCACAGATACGCAGTATTTT
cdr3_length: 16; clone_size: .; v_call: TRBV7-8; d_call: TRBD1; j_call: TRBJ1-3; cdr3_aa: CASNPRGQGVGNTIYF; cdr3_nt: TGTGCCAGCAACCCTCGGGGACAGGGTGTTGGAAACACCATATATTTT
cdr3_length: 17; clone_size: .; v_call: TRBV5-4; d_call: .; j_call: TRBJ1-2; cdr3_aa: CASSSRLQESGIYGYTF; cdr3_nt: TGTGCCAGCAGCTCGAGACTTCAGGAGTCCGGAATCTATGGCTACACCTTC
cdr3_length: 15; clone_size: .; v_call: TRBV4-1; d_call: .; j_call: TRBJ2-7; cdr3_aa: CASSQPWGGRYEQYF; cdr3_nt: TGCGCCAGCAGCCAGCCGTGGGGGGGCCGGTACGAGCAGTACTTC
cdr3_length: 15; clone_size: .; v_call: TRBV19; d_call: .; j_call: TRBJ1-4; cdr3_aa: CASSFRRGANEKLFF; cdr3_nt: TGTGCCAGTAGTTTCCGTAGGGGTGCTAATGAAAAACTGTTTTTT
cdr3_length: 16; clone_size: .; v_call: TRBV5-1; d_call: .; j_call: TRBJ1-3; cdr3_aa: CASSLEGVSSGNTIYF; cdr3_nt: TGCGCCAGCAGCTTGGAAGGGGTGAGCTCTGGAAACACCATATATTTT
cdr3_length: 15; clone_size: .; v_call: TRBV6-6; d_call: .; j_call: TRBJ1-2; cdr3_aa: CASSSRLPHLYGYTF; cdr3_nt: TGTGCCAGCAGTTCCAGGCTCCCACACCTCTATGGCTACACCTTC
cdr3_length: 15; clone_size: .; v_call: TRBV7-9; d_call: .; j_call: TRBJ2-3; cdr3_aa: CASSRDSMITDTQYF; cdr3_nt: TGTGCCAGCAGCCGGGACTCGATGATCACAGATACGCAGTATTTT
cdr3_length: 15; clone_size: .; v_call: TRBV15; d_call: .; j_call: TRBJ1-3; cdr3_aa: CATSREAFSGNTIYF; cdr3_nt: TGTGCCACCAGCAGAGAGGCGTTCTCTGGAAACACCATATATTTT
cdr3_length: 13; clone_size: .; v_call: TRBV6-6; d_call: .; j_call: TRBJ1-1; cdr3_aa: CASSYITGREAFF; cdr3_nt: TGTGCCAGCAGTTACATAACAGGGCGCGAAGCTTTCTTT
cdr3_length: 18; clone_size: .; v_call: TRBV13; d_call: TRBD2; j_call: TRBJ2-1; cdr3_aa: CASSQPGLAGGPDNEQFF; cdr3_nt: TGTGCCAGCAGCCAACCGGGACTAGCGGGAGGGCCCGACAATGAGCAGTTCTTC
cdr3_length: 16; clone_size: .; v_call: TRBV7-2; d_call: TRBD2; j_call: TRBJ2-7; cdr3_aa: CASSYGDPSGPYEQYF; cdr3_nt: TGTGCCAGCAGCTACGGGGACCCTAGCGGACCCTACGAGCAGTACTTC
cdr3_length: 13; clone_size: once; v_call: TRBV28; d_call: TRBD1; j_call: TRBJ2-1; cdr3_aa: CASRGDSRNEQFF; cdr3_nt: TGTGCCAGCAGAGGGGACAGTCGCAATGAGCAGTTCTTC